Listed below are T cell receptor beta chains from one sample, sequenced in a study of T cells after posttransplantation cyclophosphamide. Libraries were prepared by immunoSEQ multiplex PCR; TCRdb keeps only in-frame clonotypes and omits some of them. This sample carries 15,000 to 20,000 clones, none of them present only once. Material: PBMCs, obtained after allogeneic stem cell transplant with posttransplant cyclophosphamide. Receptors were obtained from a female patient younger than 45 who received an allogeneic stem cell transplant from a related donor, was CMV-positive, and had no GVHD. A subset of T cells may come from the graft donor. Both conserved end residues are trimmed from each CDR3. Fields, in order: D gene, V gene, CDR3 protein. The D gene is left open where the match is weak.

>-|TRBV15
ATSREGTFPPETQY
>TRBD1|TRBV9
ASSVGGTDGRGYT
>-|TRBV28
ASSQLQATNYGYT
>TRBD2|TRBV9
ASSPREDEQY
>-|TRBV5-1
ASSLGGDQPQH
>-|TRBV20-1
SARRNEQF
>TRBD1|TRBV30
ALVSGDREMNEQF
>-|TRBV19
ASSINTGIVGTDTQY
>-|TRBV7-3
ASSLTGGLAGELF
>-|TRBV6-5
ASSSEGPQETQY
>-|TRBV2
ASSEAGSRNQPQH
>-|TRBV30
AWSVNFKRGERNEQF
>TRBD2|TRBV11-2
ASSLERTSTREKNEQF
>-|TRBV7-2
ASSLARGVSLRNYGYT
>TRBD2|TRBV7-2
ASSESGRRYNEQF
>TRBD1|TRBV16
ASGQSPTGNCF
>TRBD2|TRBV18
ASSPFTSGNQETQY
>-|TRBV6-5
ASSYSSLSGYEKLF
>TRBD2|TRBV6-4
ASSPSGSSYNEQF
>TRBD1|TRBV27
ASRPGTASSYEQY
>-|TRBV19
ASLDSSYNSPLH
>-|TRBV19
ASSIINSNYGYT
>-|TRBV7-2
ASSYPEGRDTQY
>-|TRBV30
AGEANEKLF
>-|TRBV7-9
ASSLDRPYTEAF
>-|TRBV11-2
ASSLVQTAGPETQY
>-|TRBV19
ASSVQGPQETQY
>-|TRBV6-1
ASTGTRGGYT
>TRBD1|TRBV6-1
ASSGDRVQETQY
>-|TRBV28
ASSLPGLSLYGYT
>TRBD1|TRBV10-2
ASGTWDRGLTDTQY
>-|TRBV29-1
SAQAQEQF
>-|TRBV5-1
ASTIGGGARVQETQY
>-|TRBV18
ASSPLSSGNTIY
>TRBD1|TRBV6-1
ASSEDRNQPQH
>TRBD1|TRBV7-3
ASSRDRFRTEAF
>TRBD1|TRBV28
ASSSQGDRDSPLH
>TRBD1|TRBV11-2
ASSPFFRGLTYNEQF
>TRBD1|TRBV2
ASIPAGGDYEQY
>TRBD2|TRBV27
ASRHGLAGYEQY
>-|TRBV4-1
ASSQDGDYHYNEQF
>-|TRBV20-1
SAGGSTEAF
>TRBD2|TRBV13
ASSLRTSGRAVDTQY
>TRBD2|TRBV29-1
SVKYAGGGYGEQF
>TRBD2|TRBV11-2
ASSLVAGGRTDTQY